These 19 T cell receptor beta chains originate from one sample sequenced in a study of CXCR3-negative and CXCR3-positive naive CD8 T cells. Study-level findings and limits: Naive cells with CXCR3 showed TRB CDR3s that were more hydrophobic than those in CXCR3-negative naive cells.

Their antigens remain unidentified. All TRB cDNA libraries came from 5' RACE performed with UMI labels. TCRdb reprocessed the 5' RACE reads and stores each CDR3 protein as one record, lacking DNA. The clone table shows some 53,000 distinct CDR3 sequences, with the ten largest holding around 0.51%. The sequenced material came from naive CXCR3+ CD8+ T cells from blood. Regarding subset: CD45RO-CCR7+CD27+CD95- naive CD8+ T cells expressing CXCR3 (TNR3+). The source of these receptors is a human donor in good health. Some clones in this sample may be carry-over from other donors' samples.

This chain connects TRBV24-1 to TRBJ1-5; the TRBD1 assignment by TCRdb is unverifiable without DNA. This CDR3 comprises 14 residues. Germline values: CDR1 KGHDR, CDR2 SFDVKD. CDR3 loop: CATSDFSGNQPQHF.

The gene calls are TRBV7-2 and TRBJ2-1; TCRdb indicates TRBD2, and absent DNA this call remains unverified. Germline CDR1 reads SGHTA; CDR2 reads FQGNSA. There are 15 residues in the CDR3. The CDR3: CASSLRVGLENEQFF.

The chain joins TRBV28 to TRBJ2-6; TCRdb lists TRBD1, though no DNA is available to test this call. CDR1 is MDHEN, CDR2 SYDVKM, per germline. This CDR3 spans 15 amino acids. The CDR3 here is CASSQQGGGANVLTF.

This sequence joins TRBV19 and TRBJ1-2; TCRdb outputs TRBD1, but without DNA this stays unchecked. This CDR3 is 15 amino acids long. From germline, CDR1 is LNHDA and CDR2 SQIVND (reference sequence). CDR3 protein: CASSITGGYRYGYTF.

The chain links TRBV29-1 to TRBJ1-3. This CDR3 has 13 amino acids. The germline V gene encodes CDR1 SQVTM and CDR2 ANQGSEA. The CDR3: CSVEGDSGNTIYF.

The rearrangement links TRBV6-5 to TRBJ2-7; TCRdb calls TRBD1, which cannot be checked without DNA. Germline-derived CDR1 and CDR2 are MNHEY and SVGAGI. The CDR3 covers 17 residues. The CDR3 spells CASSYSTWTVSSYEQYF.

CDR3 sequence reads: CASSLVRGTEAFF. This chain connects TRBV7-7 to TRBJ1-1; TCRdb names TRBD1, which stays unverified in the absence of DNA. CDR3 length equals 13 residues. The germline V gene has CDR1 SSHAT and CDR2 FNYEAQ (reference sequence).

The CDR3 loop reads CASSVSGRAGNEQFF. The rearrangement joins TRBV12-3 or TRBV12-4 to TRBJ2-1; TCRdb outputs TRBD2, but without DNA this stays unchecked. The CDR3 consists of 15 residues.

This chain connects TRBV28 to TRBJ1-5; TCRdb reports TRBD1, a call that lacks DNA to check it against. The CDR3 has 13 residues. Per the germline V gene, CDR1 is MDHEN and CDR2 is SYDVKM. The CDR3 here is CASSLKGVQPQHF.

This clonotype is classed as medium-sized by frequency. The rearrangement joins TRBV6-5 to TRBJ1-2; checking the TCRdb D call of TRBD1 is not possible without DNA. The CDR3 contains 13 residues. Germline CDR1 reads MNHEY; CDR2 reads SVGAGI. CDR3 region: CASSSGQARGYTF.

The chain links TRBV7-6 to TRBJ2-7; TCRdb proposes TRBD1, but this gene call is untestable without DNA. Germline V gene data show CDR1 as SGHVS and CDR2 as FNYEAQ. CDR3 length: 14 residues. CDR3 sequence: CASSFGDRPYEQYF. The whole variable domain, filled in from reference TRBV7-6 and TRBJ2-7, reads GAGVSQSPRYKVTKRGQDVALRCDPISGHVSLYWYRQALGQGPEFLTYFNYEAQQDKSGLPNDRFSAERPEGSISTLTIQRTEQRDSAMYRCASSFGDRPYEQYFGPGTRLTVT.

This chain joins TRBV4-1 and TRBJ2-3; with no DNA, the TCRdb D assignment of TRBD2 cannot be verified. In germline, CDR1 is MGHRA, CDR2 YSYEKL. The CDR3 covers 15 residues. This CDR3 reads CASSQEARGADTQYF.

The gene calls are TRBV11-2 and TRBJ2-7; TCRdb gives TRBD1 as the D gene, but with no DNA this cannot be confirmed. Germline CDR1 SGHAT, CDR2 FQNNGV. This CDR3 region has 14 residues. The CDR3 sequence: CASSFGTGTYEQYF.

The V gene is TRBV5-6, the J gene TRBJ2-7; TCRdb picks TRBD1, but there is no DNA to check that call. Germline V CDR1 and CDR2: SGHDT, YYEEEE. The CDR3 spans 15 residues. CDR3 loop: CASSRRTGTGNEQYF.

V usage is TRBV27 and J usage is TRBJ2-1; TCRdb indicates TRBD2, and absent DNA this call remains unverified. The germline V gene has CDR1 MNHEY and CDR2 SMNVEV (reference sequence). This CDR3 has 15 amino acids. The CDR3 protein is CASSSGLSSYNEQFF.

The J gene is TRBJ2-5, the V gene TRBV7-9; with no DNA, the TCRdb D assignment of TRBD1 cannot be verified. CDR3 size: 13 residues. Germline lookup yields CDR1 SEHNR and CDR2 FQNEAQ (reference sequence). Here the CDR3 reads CASSLEGIETQYF.

The J gene is TRBJ2-1, the V gene TRBV7-9. CDR3 size: 14 residues. Germline-derived CDR1 and CDR2 are SEHNR and FQNEAQ (reference sequence). The CDR3 is CASSSTGLGNEQFF.

The chain has TRBV5-4 and TRBJ2-2; the TCRdb call, TRBD2, lacks DNA for checking. There are 14 residues in the CDR3. Per germline, CDR1 SGHNT and CDR2 YYREEE (reference sequence). CDR3 sequence: CASSKGLVSGELFF. The variable domain in full, with the rest retrieved from reference TRBV5-4 and TRBJ2-2, is ETGVTQSPTHLIKTRGQQVTLRCSSQSGHNTVSWYQQALGQGPQFIFQYYREEENGRGNFPPRFSGLQFPNYSSELNVNALELDDSALYLCASSKGLVSGELFFGEGSRLTVL.

The V call is TRBV28, the J call TRBJ2-7; TCRdb proposes TRBD2, but this gene call is untestable without DNA. The CDR3 has 15 amino acids. Germline V CDR1 and CDR2: MDHEN, SYDVKM. The CDR3 loop is CASSLSANSDYEQYF.